The 15 T cell receptor beta chains in this list originate from one sample, sequenced in a study of shared clonotypes between healthy human individuals. Measured with immunoSEQ multiplex PCR; TCRdb has only the in-frame clones, and not every one. Among under 600,000 clones, about 97% were seen once, and the ten largest hold 0.057%. Sample: naive CD4+ T cells sorted from blood. As to subset: CD45RA+ positively selected. These TCRs come from a woman in her twenties or thirties in good health.

The J gene is TRBJ1-5, the V gene TRBV6-1; D is perhaps TRBD1 (5 bases). This CDR3 comprises 15 residues. With 8 bases removed from V and 0 bases from J, the gap between germline ends came to 14 bases. Germline V gene data show CDR1 as MNHNS and CDR2 as SASEGT. For the CDR3, the DNA is TGTGCCAGCTGCAGTCAGGGACTTAGCAATCAGCCCCAGCATTTT. It specifies CASCSQGLSNQPQHF.

This clone was seen once. This chain connects TRBV7-3 to TRBJ2-1, with no clear D. The germline V and J ends were trimmed by 1 base and 9 bases, with 16 bases remaining between them. The germline V gene encodes CDR1 SGHTA and CDR2 FQGTGA. The CDR3 runs to 15 residues. As DNA, the CDR3 is TGTGCCAGCAGCTTAAAGACTGGCGGCCTCGTTGAGCAGTTCTTC. It encodes CASSLKTGGLVEQFF.

This clone appeared once. The genes are TRBV5-1 and TRBJ2-7; the D is unclear. CDR3 length: 14 amino acids. The V and J ends lost 5 bases and 3 bases respectively, with 15 bases between them. The germline V gene has CDR1 SGHRS and CDR2 YFSETQ. CDR3 nucleotide sequence: TGCGCCAGCAGTACCGTGGGCGGAAACTACGAGCAGTACTTC. Amino acid sequence: CASSTVGGNYEQYF.

In DNA, the CDR3 is TGTGCCACCAGCAGAACCATCTTAAGCAATCAGCCCCAGCATTTT. Protein sequence: CATSRTILSNQPQHF. V is TRBV15 and J is TRBJ1-5, with D uncertain. Germline V lookup: CDR1 LNHNV, CDR2 YYDKDF (reference sequence). Trimming cost V 2 bases and J 1 base, with 9 bases left between them. This CDR3 is built from 15 residues.

The genes are TRBV5-1 and TRBJ2-4; 10 bases line up with TRBD2. V was clipped by 4 bases and J by 1 base; unmatched bases: 5. The CDR3 totals 16 residues. Germline CDR1 is SGHRS and CDR2 is YFSETQ. CDR3 in DNA: TGCGCCAGCAGCGAACTAGCGGGAACTGCCAAAAACATTCAGTACTTC. Protein product: CASSELAGTAKNIQYF.

The J gene is TRBJ1-3, the V gene TRBV10-2; D is unresolved. CDR1 WSHSY and CDR2 SAAADI come from the germline V gene. V was cut by 9 bases and J by 6 bases, with 12 bases left in between. This CDR3 region has 12 residues. This CDR3 reads CASSTQENTIYF. The CDR3 DNA reads as TGCGCCAGTAGTACACAAGAAAACACCATATATTTT.

The V gene is TRBV5-8, the J gene TRBJ2-7; 10 positions agree with TRBD1. CDR1 is SGHTS, CDR2 YDEGEE, per germline. The CDR3 consists of 13 residues. Trimming at V came to 3 bases and at J to 6 bases, leaving 3 bases not matched to a gene. CDR3 amino acids: CASSWDRGGEQYF. As DNA, the CDR3 is TGTGCCAGCAGCTGGGACAGGGGTGGCGAGCAGTACTTC.

The J gene is TRBJ2-7, the V gene TRBV11-1; D possibly corresponds to TRBD2 (5 bases). Trimming left V 2 bases short and J 1 base short, with 18 bases between. The CDR3 sequence is 17 residues long. Germline CDR1 SGHAT, CDR2 FQDESV (reference sequence). The CDR3 region has the DNA TGTGCCAGCAGCTTATTGTATACGAGCGGACCTTCCTACGAGCAGTACTTC. Translated, it gives CASSLLYTSGPSYEQYF.

J is TRBJ2-1 and V is TRBV25-1; weak D call: TRBD1 (5 bases). Trimming removed 5 bases from V and 12 bases from J, with 11 bases in between. The germline CDR1 and CDR2 sequences are MGHDK and SYGVNS. The CDR3 spans 11 residues. This CDR3 is CASSLGVWQFF. The CDR3 nucleotides are TGTGCCAGCAGTTTAGGGGTCTGGCAGTTCTTC. Full variable domain (outside the CDR3, taken from reference TRBV25-1 and TRBJ2-1): EADIYQTPRYLVIGTGKKITLECSQTMGHDKMYWYQQDPGMELHLIHYSYGVNSTEKGDLSSESTVSRIRTEHFPLTLESARPSHTSQYLCASSLGVWQFFGPGTRLTVL.

The J gene is TRBJ1-5, the V gene TRBV2, with D unresolved. The ends were cut back, 7 bases at V and 0 bases at J, with 10 bases in the middle. The CDR3 loop spans 14 amino acids. CDR1 and CDR2 (germline): SNHLY, FYNNEI. Written as DNA, the CDR3 is TGTGCCAGCACGAGGGTAGATAGCAATCAGCCCCAGCATTTT. It translates to CASTRVDSNQPQHF.

This chain links TRBV2 with TRBJ2-3; possible D gene TRBD2, 5 bases. The V end lost 8 bases, the J end lost 2 bases, and 14 bases lay between the germline ends. CDR1 SNHLY and CDR2 FYNNEI come from the germline V gene. The length of the CDR3 is 14 residues. CDR3 nucleotide sequence: TGTGCCAGCGGTCGCGTCGGACTCACAGATACGCAGTATTTT. It translates to CASGRVGLTDTQYF.

The chain employs TRBV7-9 and TRBJ2-3; 9 bases agree with TRBD2. The ends lost 5 bases at V and 2 bases at J; junction bases unmatched: 11. Germline CDR1 SEHNR, CDR2 FQNEAQ (reference sequence). The CDR3 extends over 17 amino acids. CDR3 sequence reads: CASSTHQLAGDTDTQYF. The CDR3, as DNA: TGTGCCAGCAGCACCCACCAACTAGCGGGTGACACAGATACGCAGTATTTT.

The V call is TRBV5-1, the J call TRBJ1-1; maybe TRBD1 (6 bases). V gave up 0 bases and J gave up 11 bases, with 14 bases separating them. Germline CDR1 reads SGHRS; CDR2 reads YFSETQ. The CDR3 consists of 13 residues. The DNA of the CDR3 is TGCGCCAGCAGCTTGGCCGGGGGCCAGGAGGCTTTCTTT. Translating gives CASSLAGGQEAFF. The entire variable domain, with the rest obtained from reference TRBV5-1 and TRBJ1-1, is as follows: KAGVTQTPRYLIKTRGQQVTLSCSPISGHRSVSWYQQTPGQGLQFLFEYFSETQRNKGNFPGRFSGRQFSNSRSEMNVSTLELGDSALYLCASSLAGGQEAFFGQGTRLTVV.

The CDR3 reads CASSTQGARYEQYF. The CDR3 DNA reads as TGTGCCAGCAGCACACAGGGGGCGAGGTACGAGCAGTACTTC. The chain links TRBV7-2 to TRBJ2-7, with TRBD1 identical over 9 bases. Looked up from germline, CDR1 is SGHTA and CDR2 is FQGNSA. This CDR3 contains 14 residues. Trimming took 5 bases from V and 4 from J; bases not matched to a gene: 6.

The V gene is TRBV29-1, the J gene TRBJ1-3; no clear D gene. Germline V gene lookup returns CDR1 SQVTM and CDR2 ANQGSEA. With 3 bases removed from V and 4 bases from J, the gap between germline ends came to 10 bases. The CDR3 has 13 amino acids. CDR3 residues: CSVDRVQGNTIYF. In nucleotides, the CDR3 is TGCAGCGTTGACCGGGTGCAAGGAAACACCATATATTTT. Filled out from reference TRBV29-1 and TRBJ1-3, the complete variable domain reads SAVISQKPSRDICQRGTSLTIQCQVDSQVTMMFWYRQQPGQSLTLIATANQGSEATYESGFVIDKFPISRPNLTFSTLTVSNMSPEDSSIYLCSVDRVQGNTIYFGEGSWLTVV.